There are many counts of the clone carrying this TCR beta chain. Its target is not known. CDR3 size: 12 residues. Germline CDR1 reads DFQATT; CDR2 reads SNEGSKA (reference sequence). The sequenced template was RNA, covering the TCR beta CDR3 region. Investigators did first-round RT-PCR with HTBI primers, then second-round multiplex PCR. TCRdb analysed the multiplex PCR reads with MiXCR anew, one entry per CDR3 protein. The table lists around 670,000 distinct CDR3 sequences, roughly 40% of them singletons. These data originate in a study of Graves' ophthalmopathy and Graves' hyperthyroidism. Study-level information: There was a collection of peripheral blood at initial diagnosis, before any treatment. Study-level results: Thyroid clonotypes that were expanded above 0.001 frequency mostly also appeared in blood.

The TCR originated in an adult man with Graves' ophthalmopathy. The chain is built from TRBV20-1 and TRBJ2-7; TRBD1 agrees at 9 bases. What was sequenced was peripheral blood. This CDR3 reads CSAGTGNYEQYF. Here the CDR3 DNA reads TGCAGCGCAGGGACAGGGAATTACGAGCAGTACTTC.